This section outlines one T cell receptor beta chain sequence together with its context. Its antigen remains unidentified. One end of the junction fails to match germline, which may point to a read error. The data are from a study of identical twins. Findings of the study overall: Abundant cord blood beta clonotypes carried fewer insertions; memory repertoires showed none. Models predicted less out-of-frame TCR alpha sharing in monozygotic twins than was found.

This CDR3 spans 15 amino acids. Addition of a universal primer site occurred through template switching, and cDNA carried unique molecular identifiers. A single record per CDR3 protein comes from TCRdb applying MiXCR to the 5' RACE reads. The table has 1.5 million to 2 million distinct CDR3 sequences, about 32% seen once. In every case, the donor was a healthy Caucasian. The chain uses TRBV12-3 or TRBV12-4 and TRBJ1-5; TRBD1 might be the D (5 bases). This sequence was found in a newborn girl in good health. The source material was cord blood. CDR3: CAGSFRGVGNQPQHF. The CDR3, as DNA: TGTGCCGGCAGTTTTCGGGGGGTAGGCAATCAGCCCCAGCATTTT.